This is a list of T cell receptor beta chains from one sample in a study of T-cell reconstitution after alpha-beta-depleted transplantation in children. TCRdb analysed the PCR reads with MiXCR anew, one entry per CDR3 protein. The top ten clones hold roughly 40% of a sample with about 340,000 distinct CDR3 sequences, 15% to 20% of them seen once. Sequencing used PBMCs, mostly from graft donor cells, obtained 360 days after TCRalphabeta/CD19-depleted stem cell transplant. The receptors originated from a male patient between 2 and 9 years old who had a stem cell transplant for acute lymphoblastic leukemia, so the T cells may come from the graft donor. The CDR3 runs from the conserved cysteine through the conserved F or W. D genes are given only for firm matches.

TRBJ2-3 TRBV7-2 . CASSTWDTQYF
TRBJ2-7 TRBV7-9 . CASSLDLVYEQYF
TRBJ1-5 TRBV28 . CASSPQQVGQPQHF
TRBJ1-1 TRBV28 . CASSLGGVGGTEAFF
TRBJ2-7 TRBV7-9 TRBD2 CASSLIGTSYYEQYF
TRBJ2-1 TRBV28 . CASSLGTSPGWNEQFF
TRBJ2-2 TRBV7-2 . CASSSAVIFGELFF
TRBJ2-3 TRBV3-1 . CASSQATDTQYF
TRBJ1-2 TRBV5-1 TRBD1 CASSSGQGAPNYGYTF
TRBJ2-4 TRBV11-2 . CASSLAGVPKNIQYF
TRBJ2-3 TRBV15 . CATSRDAQDTQYF